This T cell receptor (beta chain) is drawn from a study of cytomegalovirus exposure and HLA in healthy donors. PCR used 60 Vbeta primers and 13 Jbeta primers. Sequencing used immunoSEQ multiplex PCR; TCRdb keeps in-frame clones, though not all of them. The sample lists around 130,000 clones; around four fifths were seen once. Looked up from germline, CDR1 is SGHRS and CDR2 is YFSETQ. Trimming left V 4 bases short and J 5 bases short, with 19 bases between. CDR3 length equals 16 residues. Source material: PBMCs. The clonotype was recovered from a male donor in good health and CMV-seropositive. This sequence joins TRBV5-1 and TRBJ2-1; D gene unclear. Here the CDR3 DNA reads TGCGCCAGCAGCCATGGGTTGGCGGTCCAAAACAATGAGCAGTTCTTC. The encoded protein is CASSHGLAVQNNEQFF. Based on the CDR3 plus reference TRBV5-1 and TRBJ2-1, the full variable domain is KAGVTQTPRYLIKTRGQQVTLSCSPISGHRSVSWYQQTPGQGLQFLFEYFSETQRNKGNFPGRFSGRQFSNSRSEMNVSTLELGDSALYLCASSHGLAVQNNEQFFGPGTRLTVL.